Listed here is a single T cell receptor (beta chain). This clone was detected once. Its target antigen remains unknown. There are no base qualities to consult, and no much larger clone falls within one base. For sequencing of the TCRbeta CDR3 region, genomic DNA was extracted from the sorted cells. The immunoSEQ Assay was used to sequence the TCRbeta CDR3 regions. TCRdb limited this immuneACCESS table to in-frame rearrangements with V and J called. A share of clones is missing; checked studies link under half to unresolved V genes, and the rest is unexplained. The sample table records about 30,000 clones; 70% to 85% of these occur just once. Approximately 9.9% of the sample is held by the ten biggest clonotypes. The trial excluded patients who had a history of autoimmune disease or who were on systemic immunosuppression. Peripheral blood for TCR sequencing was drawn from every dose cohort at baseline, at cycle 4 day 1 and at cycle 7 day 1. Samples were obtained from an open-label, multicenter, first-in-human phase I dose-escalation trial of ivuxolimab. Adults with locally advanced or metastatic melanoma, renal cell carcinoma, hepatocellular carcinoma or head and neck squamous cell carcinoma were enrolled in the trial. Before TCR sequencing, CD4+ T cells and CD8+ T cells were sorted from peripheral blood as separate populations.

These data are taken from a study of OX40 agonist ivuxolimab in advanced cancers. Concerning the study at large: The costimulatory receptor OX40 (CD134) was targeted by ivuxolimab, a fully human IgG2 agonistic monoclonal antibody. Partial responses occurred in three dose-escalation patients: two with cutaneous melanoma and one with hepatocellular carcinoma. A male proportion of around 80% and a mean age of approximately 62 years, ranging from 23 to 79, were recorded for the dose-escalation cohort. Prior anti-PD-1, anti-PD-L1 or anti-CTLA-4 therapy was permitted, and checkpoint inhibitors had been received by roughly two fifths of dose-escalation patients. The point of sequencing TCRbeta in the periphery was to test whether ivuxolimab changed TCR sequence diversity and drove clonal T-cell expansion. The paper covers the monotherapy dose-escalation part of the phase I ivuxolimab trial, which included N = 52 patients. Of the approximately 53 patients in dose escalation, some 20 had hepatocellular carcinoma, some 15 had melanoma, 9 had renal cell carcinoma and 9 had head and neck cancer. Intravenous ivuxolimab was administered to patients every 2 weeks at six dose levels: 0.01, 0.1, 0.3, 1.5, 3 and 10 mg/kg. The paper as a whole reports these results and caveats: Clonal expansion of both CD4+ and CD8+ blood T cells was observed from baseline to week 6 at doses 0.1 to 3.0 mg/kg. In the 0.1-3.0 mg/kg groups, partial responders were among the patients with the lowest normalized peripheral clonal expansion, particularly in CD8+ T cells. After ivuxolimab, CD8+ T cells had more expanded clones than CD4+ T cells on average. Low levels of normalized T-cell clonal expansion were also seen in some patients who did not respond. Antigen specificity was not determined for the clonally expanded peripheral T cells.

This sequence was found in an adult with an advanced solid tumor such as melanoma, head and neck, liver or kidney cancer. The specimen comprised CD4+ or CD8+ T cells sorted from blood, sampled in a trial of the OX40 agonist ivuxolimab.

The CDR3 loop reads CASSAASGGGTDTQYF. At the DNA level, the sequence is TGTGCCAGCAGTGCCGCTAGCGGGGGGGGCACAGATACGCAGTATTTT. Rearrangement joined TRBV6-1 to TRBJ2-3; 12 middle bases align to TRBD2. From the cysteine up to the phenylalanine, the CDR3 has a length of 16 residues. Of the read, only the CDR3 DNA is kept; its 48 bases are in frame from base 1. The V end gives up 4 bases and the J end 1 base, leaving 3 bases in the junction not matched to a gene. From a lookup of the germline V gene, CDR1 and CDR2 are MNHNS and SASEGT.